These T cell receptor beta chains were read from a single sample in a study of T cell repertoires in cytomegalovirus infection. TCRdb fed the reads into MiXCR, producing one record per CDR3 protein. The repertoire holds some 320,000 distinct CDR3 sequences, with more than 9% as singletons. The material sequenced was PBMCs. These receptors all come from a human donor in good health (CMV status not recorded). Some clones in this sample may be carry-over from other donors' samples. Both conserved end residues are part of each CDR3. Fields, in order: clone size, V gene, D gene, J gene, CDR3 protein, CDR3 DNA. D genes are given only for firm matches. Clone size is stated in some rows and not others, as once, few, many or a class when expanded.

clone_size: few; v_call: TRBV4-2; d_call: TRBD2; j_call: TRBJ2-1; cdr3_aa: CASSQTGGSYNEQFF; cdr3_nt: TGTGCCAGCAGCCAAACGGGGGGCTCCTACAATGAGCAGTTCTTC
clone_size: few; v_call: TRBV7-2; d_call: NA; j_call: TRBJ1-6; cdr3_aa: CASSFRDTLHF; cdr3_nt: TGTGCCAGCAGCTTCCGGGACACTCTCCACTTT
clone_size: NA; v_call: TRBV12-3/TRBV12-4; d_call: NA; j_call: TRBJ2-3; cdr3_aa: CASSFPRETDTQYF; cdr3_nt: TGTGCCAGCAGTTTTCCCAGGGAGACAGATACGCAGTATTTT
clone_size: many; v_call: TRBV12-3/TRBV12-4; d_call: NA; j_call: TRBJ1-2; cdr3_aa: CASRPQRYYGYTF; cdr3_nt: TGTGCCAGCAGGCCTCAGAGGTACTATGGCTACACCTTC
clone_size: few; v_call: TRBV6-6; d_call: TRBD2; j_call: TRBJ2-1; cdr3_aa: CASSSKGLAGVSSYNEQFF; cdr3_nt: TGTGCCAGCAGTTCGAAGGGACTAGCGGGGGTAAGCTCCTACAATGAGCAGTTCTTC
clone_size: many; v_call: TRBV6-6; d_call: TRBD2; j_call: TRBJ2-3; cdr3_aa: CASSKLAGMTDTQYF; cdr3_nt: TGTGCCAGCAGTAAACTAGCGGGGATGACAGATACGCAGTATTTT
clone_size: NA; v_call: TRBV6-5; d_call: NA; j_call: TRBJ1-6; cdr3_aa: CASRLDLGGVNSPLHF; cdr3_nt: TGTGCCAGCAGATTGGACCTAGGAGGTGTTAATTCACCCCTCCACTTT
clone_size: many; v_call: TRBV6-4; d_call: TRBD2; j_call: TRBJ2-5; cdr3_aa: CASSEIAGETQYF; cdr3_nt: TGTGCCAGCAGTGAGATAGCGGGAGAGACCCAGTACTTC
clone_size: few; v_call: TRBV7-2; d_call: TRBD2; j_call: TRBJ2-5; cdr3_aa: CASSLVTSSSGGAMETQYF; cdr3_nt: TGTGCCAGCAGCTTAGTAACAAGCTCTAGCGGGGGGGCCATGGAGACCCAGTACTTC
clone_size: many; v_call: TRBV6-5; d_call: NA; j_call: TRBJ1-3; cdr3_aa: CASSYSWMNTIYF; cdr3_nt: TGTGCCAGCAGTTACTCATGGATGAACACCATATATTTT
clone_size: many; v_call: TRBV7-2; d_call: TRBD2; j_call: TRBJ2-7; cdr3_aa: CASSLHPSGSSNEQYF; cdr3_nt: TGTGCCAGCAGCTTACATCCTAGCGGGAGTTCCAACGAGCAGTACTTC
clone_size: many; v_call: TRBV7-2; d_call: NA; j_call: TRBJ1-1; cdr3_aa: CASSLVGSNTEAFF; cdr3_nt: TGTGCCAGCAGCTTAGTAGGGTCTAACACTGAAGCTTTCTTT
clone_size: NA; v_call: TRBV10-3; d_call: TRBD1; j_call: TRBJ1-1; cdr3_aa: CASSRGEKTEAFF; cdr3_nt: TGTGCCTCTTCCAGGGGGGAAAAAACTGAAGCTTTCTTT
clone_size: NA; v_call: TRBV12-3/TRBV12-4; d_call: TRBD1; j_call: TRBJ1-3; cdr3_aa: CASSLAGTGQSSGNTIYF; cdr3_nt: TGTGCCAGCAGTTTAGCCGGAACGGGACAGAGCTCTGGAAACACCATATATTTT
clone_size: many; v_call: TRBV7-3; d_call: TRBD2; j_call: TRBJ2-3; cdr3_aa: CASSYSTSGLTDTQYF; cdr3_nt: TGTGCCAGCAGCTACTCGACTAGCGGGCTCACAGATACGCAGTATTTT
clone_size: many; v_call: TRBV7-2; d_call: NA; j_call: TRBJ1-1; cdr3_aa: CASSLGVTPGTEAFF; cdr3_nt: TGTGCCAGCAGCTTAGGAGTCACACCGGGGACTGAAGCTTTCTTT
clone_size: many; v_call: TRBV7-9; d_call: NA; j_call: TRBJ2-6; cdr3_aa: CASRYLSGANVLTF; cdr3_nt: TGTGCCAGCAGATACCTCTCTGGGGCCAACGTCCTGACTTTC
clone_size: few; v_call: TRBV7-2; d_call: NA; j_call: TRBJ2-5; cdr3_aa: CASSLGSRGETQYF; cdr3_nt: TGTGCCAGCAGCTTAGGGAGTAGAGGGGAGACCCAGTACTTC
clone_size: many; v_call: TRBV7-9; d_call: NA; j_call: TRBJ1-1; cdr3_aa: CASSLPGEVAFF; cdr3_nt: TGTGCCAGCAGCTTACCGGGTGAGGTAGCTTTCTTT
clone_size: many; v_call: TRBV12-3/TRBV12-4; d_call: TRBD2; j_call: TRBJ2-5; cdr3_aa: CASSTAAGLVETQYF; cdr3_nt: TGTGCCAGCAGTACCGCCGCGGGACTAGTGGAGACCCAGTACTTC
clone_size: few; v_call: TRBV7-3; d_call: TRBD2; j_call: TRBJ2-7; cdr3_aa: CASSLVGLAVYEQYF; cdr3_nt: TGTGCCAGCAGCTTAGTTGGACTAGCGGTCTACGAGCAGTACTTC
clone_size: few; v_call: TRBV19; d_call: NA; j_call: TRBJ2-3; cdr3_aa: CASSIGGRDTQYF; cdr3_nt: TGTGCCAGTAGTATTGGCGGCAGAGATACGCAGTATTTT
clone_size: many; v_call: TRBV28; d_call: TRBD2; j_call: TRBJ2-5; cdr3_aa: CASSLLAGDIVVETQYF; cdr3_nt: TGTGCCAGCAGTCTACTAGCGGGAGATATAGTTGTGGAGACCCAGTACTTC
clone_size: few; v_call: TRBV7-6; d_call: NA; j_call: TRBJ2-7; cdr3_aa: CASSLQGSSSYEQYF; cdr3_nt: TGTGCCAGCAGCTTACAAGGGTCCAGCTCCTACGAGCAGTACTTC
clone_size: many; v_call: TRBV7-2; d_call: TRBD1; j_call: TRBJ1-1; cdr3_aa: CASTQPGQGTEAFF; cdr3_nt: TGTGCCAGCACCCAGCCGGGACAGGGAACTGAAGCTTTCTTT
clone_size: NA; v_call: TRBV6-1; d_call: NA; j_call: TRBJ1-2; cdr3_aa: CASRHPDGYTF; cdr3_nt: TGTGCCAGCAGACACCCGGATGGCTACACCTTC
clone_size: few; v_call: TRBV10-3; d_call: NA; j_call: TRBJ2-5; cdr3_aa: CAIRLGVYQETQYF; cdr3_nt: TGTGCCATCAGGCTGGGGGTCTACCAAGAGACCCAGTACTTC
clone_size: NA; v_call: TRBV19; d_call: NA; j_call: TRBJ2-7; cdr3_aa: CATRGAYEQYF; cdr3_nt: TGTGCCACGCGGGGTGCCTACGAGCAGTACTTC
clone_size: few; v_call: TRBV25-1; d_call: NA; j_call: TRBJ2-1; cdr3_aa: CASSADVGSSYNEQFF; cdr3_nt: TGTGCCAGCAGTGCGGACGTTGGGAGCTCCTACAATGAGCAGTTCTTC
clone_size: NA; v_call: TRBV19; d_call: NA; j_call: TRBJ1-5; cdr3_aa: CASSILHNPDNQPQHF; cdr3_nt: TGTGCCAGTAGTATCCTACACAACCCCGATAATCAGCCCCAGCATTTT
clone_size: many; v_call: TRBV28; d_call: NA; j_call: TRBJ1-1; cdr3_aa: CASSTPRGAEAFF; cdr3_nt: TGTGCCAGCAGTACCCCAAGGGGGGCTGAAGCTTTCTTT
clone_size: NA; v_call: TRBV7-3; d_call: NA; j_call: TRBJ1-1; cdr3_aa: CASSPTDATGYTEAFF; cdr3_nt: TGTGCCAGCAGCCCCACCGACGCAACAGGATACACTGAAGCTTTCTTT
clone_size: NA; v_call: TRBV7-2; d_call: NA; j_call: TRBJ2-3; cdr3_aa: CASNPQGGLTDTQYF; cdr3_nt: TGTGCCAGCAACCCACAGGGGGGGCTCACAGATACGCAGTATTTT
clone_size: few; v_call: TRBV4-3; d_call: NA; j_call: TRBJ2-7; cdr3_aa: CASSQVQGPYEQYF; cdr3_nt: TGCGCCAGCAGCCAAGTGCAGGGGCCCTACGAGCAGTACTTC
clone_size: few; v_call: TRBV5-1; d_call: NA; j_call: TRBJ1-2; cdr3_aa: CASRPTLQVYGYTF; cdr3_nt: TGCGCCAGCCGCCCGACCCTGCAGGTTTATGGCTACACCTTC
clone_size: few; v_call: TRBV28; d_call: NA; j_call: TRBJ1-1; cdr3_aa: CASSRTAVNEAFF; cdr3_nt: TGTGCCAGCAGCCGTACCGCAGTGAACGAAGCTTTCTTT
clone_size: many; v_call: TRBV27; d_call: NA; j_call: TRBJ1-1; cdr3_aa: CASRGPRGRNTEAFF; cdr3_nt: TGTGCCAGCAGGGGCCCGCGGGGTCGGAACACTGAAGCTTTCTTT
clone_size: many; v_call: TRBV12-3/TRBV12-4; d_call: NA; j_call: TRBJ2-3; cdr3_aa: CASSTPRGTDTQYF; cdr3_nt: TGTGCCAGCAGTACCCCGAGGGGCACAGATACGCAGTATTTT
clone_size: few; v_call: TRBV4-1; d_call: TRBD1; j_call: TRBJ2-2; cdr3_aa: CASSPILDRVRVRGELFF; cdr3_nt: TGCGCCAGCAGCCCGATACTAGACAGGGTTCGGGTTCGCGGGGAGCTGTTTTTT
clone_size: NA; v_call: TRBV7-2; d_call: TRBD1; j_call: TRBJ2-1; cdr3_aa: CASREPGTEYEQFF; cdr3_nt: TGTGCCAGCAGAGAGCCGGGGACAGAGTATGAGCAGTTCTTC
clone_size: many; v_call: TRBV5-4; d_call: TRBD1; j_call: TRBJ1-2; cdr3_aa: CASSGRQGNLYGYTF; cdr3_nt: TGTGCCAGCAGCGGAAGACAGGGGAACCTCTATGGCTACACCTTC
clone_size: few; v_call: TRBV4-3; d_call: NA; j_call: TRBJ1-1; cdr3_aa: CASSQVNSGFIGTEAFF; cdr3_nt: TGCGCCAGCAGCCAAGTCAACAGCGGCTTTATAGGGACTGAAGCTTTCTTT
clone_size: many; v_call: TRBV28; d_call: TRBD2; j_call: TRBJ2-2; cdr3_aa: CASRLAGEVNTGELFF; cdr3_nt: TGTGCCAGCAGACTAGCGGGAGAGGTGAACACCGGGGAGCTGTTTTTT
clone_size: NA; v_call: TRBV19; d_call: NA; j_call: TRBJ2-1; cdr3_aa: CASSILGLRGEQFF; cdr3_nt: TGTGCCAGTAGTATTTTGGGTTTGCGGGGCGAGCAGTTCTTC
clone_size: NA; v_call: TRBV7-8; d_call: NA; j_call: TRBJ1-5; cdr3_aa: CASSSAGGGVGNQPQHF; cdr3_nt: TGTGCCAGCAGCTCCGCGGGGGGGGGGGTCGGCAATCAGCCCCAGCATTTT
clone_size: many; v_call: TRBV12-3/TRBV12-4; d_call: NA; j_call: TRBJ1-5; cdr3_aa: CASTAGPRQPQHF; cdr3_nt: TGTGCCAGCACCGCCGGGCCCCGGCAGCCCCAGCATTTT